The rows below give T cell receptor beta chains drawn from one sample of a study of human T cells and chemical hapten exposure. TCRdb itself ran the RACE reads through MiXCR, one entry per CDR3 protein. Among approximately 82,000 distinct CDR3 sequences listed, 12% were seen once. The specimen was whole blood, collected in connection with sensitization to the hapten diphenylcyclopropenone (DPC). The source is a woman in her fifties or sixties with alopecia areata. Some clones in this sample may be carry-over from other donors' samples. Both conserved end residues are trimmed from each CDR3. A row's size may be missing; if present it is once, few, many or a size class.

V gene,clone size,CDR3 protein
TRBV20-1,many,SARDFGGGLYNEQF
TRBV28,many,ASMRGQGYEQY
TRBV11-3,-,ASSFGGGGTDTQY
TRBV20-1,few,SARDLRTAYEQY
TRBV7-8,many,ASSPRQGTNTEAF
TRBV6-6,few,ASSYTAAGTGASYGYT
TRBV12-3/TRBV12-4,few,ASSFRGANIQY
TRBV10-2,-,ASRRGISADTQY
TRBV7-8,many,ASGQGAQLSTDTQY
TRBV7-3,many,ASSPLGAGPGELF
TRBV24-1,few,ATSDRYTNYGYT
TRBV18,many,ASSPLQGPQETQY
TRBV7-9,-,ASSYPGRPGSYEQY
TRBV5-1,many,ASSLWRMNTEAF
TRBV7-3,many,ASSPTSGGREQY
TRBV29-1,few,SVEDGLQNTEAF
TRBV7-9,many,ASSLNENTEAF
TRBV4-1,few,ASSQEARHYEQY
TRBV20-1,many,SATPWGEDTQY
TRBV7-6,-,ASSSSGQPPDTQY
TRBV29-1,once,SVRSSEDTEAF
TRBV11-3,few,ASSFSGLVYEQY
TRBV18,few,ASSPPSAIGGH
TRBV29-1,few,SADLAT
TRBV30,-,AWAPGPTGGQY
TRBV5-1,many,ASSPQFTGELF
TRBV12-3/TRBV12-4,few,ASSFLETQY
TRBV10-3,-,AIRDGSYNEQF
TRBV14,-,ASSQQYTGELF
TRBV2,many,ASSDRTSNTEAF
TRBV7-9,few,ASSRVFTDTQY
TRBV7-3,many,ASSSPDRGGGYT
TRBV10-3,-,ATTAGGPKDTQY
TRBV5-6,few,ASSLFAGTDTQY
TRBV5-1,many,ASSLTRDSDAKGTEAF
TRBV2,few,ASSRTEDTQY
TRBV19,few,ASSIQQRGGYT
TRBV6-2/TRBV6-3,-,ASSYPIGASNQPQH
TRBV7-2,-,ASSFVGSGNTIY
TRBV14,many,ASSQTTGSGNTIY
TRBV3-1,-,ASSQGKNRPGVIGRGGTEAF
TRBV29-1,few,SVVGAQETQY
TRBV9,many,ASSVAVGGTYNEQF
TRBV4-1,few,ASSQLIGGIDGYT
TRBV7-2,many,ASSLGLAGGEQY
TRBV10-2,few,ASREGAQAF
TRBV20-1,many,SALRGGPPYEQY
TRBV10-3,few,AIRQGGNTEAF
TRBV20-1,few,SAPTRSGGTYEQY
TRBV20-1,few,SAGRQGFSYEQY
TRBV9,-,ASSETGVVFTEAF
TRBV6-6,many,ASSYPPDRGGGPQH
TRBV24-1,many,ATSPGQGRNEQF
TRBV4-2,many,ASSRKFGIAGGPYNEQF
TRBV6-1,many,ASSPRQAAGELF
TRBV20-1,-,SAKINRNTEAF
TRBV6-2/TRBV6-3,-,ASSPSGLAGGRYNEQF
TRBV2,few,AGHRVLASPLH
TRBV7-8,few,ASSPIAVTDTQY